This T cell receptor beta chain was sequenced in a study of blood T cells in healthy people across ages. Study context: Capturing about one barcoded beta molecule per two T cells was achieved by template switching.

This CDR3 spans 14 amino acids. CDR1 and CDR2 (germline): MNHEY, SMNVEV (reference sequence). Trimming removed 2 bases at V and 5 bases at J, with 12 bases between. For the second PCR, which ran for about 6 to 11 cycles, a sample-barcoded 5' primer and a J-beta primer mix were used. TCRdb itself ran the 5' RACE reads through MiXCR, one entry per CDR3 protein. Of approximately 1,000,000 distinct CDR3 sequences listed, roughly two fifths were seen once; the top ten hold less than 15%. This clonotype was seen more than once but under ten times. The antigen is undetermined. Study conclusions and caveats: No conclusive comparison of naive versus antigen-experienced cells was possible with unsorted PBMCs. Long-lived and aged donors differed, with more naive CD4+ cells and higher diversity in the long-lived.

The receptor was derived from a man aged 18 to 30 in good health. This chain uses TRBV27 with TRBJ1-1; unclear D gene. The sequenced sample was blood. The CDR3 protein is CASSLGAQSTEAFF. CDR3 nucleotide sequence: TGTGCCAGCAGTTTAGGCGCCCAAAGTACTGAAGCTTTCTTT.